These 18 T cell receptor beta chains were all obtained from the same sample, sequenced in a study of CD8 T cells in ankylosing spondylitis (TCRdb year 2017). Receptors were amplified or captured by 5' RACE. Instrument on record: Illumina HiSeq 2500. The public reads were reprocessed in TCRdb via fastp at Q25 and MiXCR, keeping in-frame beta chains. Each entry is one CDR3 protein sequence, shown with its most common DNA and genes. The sample profile shows about 130,000 distinct CDR3 sequences; around 7% of them were found once. Of the sample, about 12% falls within the top ten clones. What was sequenced was blood, either unsorted or a sorted T cell fraction (not recorded which). These receptors were taken from a male donor with ankylosing spondylitis or in good health (not recorded which).

This clonotype appeared many times. The chain uses TRBV12-3 or TRBV12-4 and TRBJ1-2; maybe TRBD1 (6 bases). The CDR3 runs to 14 residues. Trimming removed 5 bases at V and 4 bases at J, with 14 bases between. In DNA, the CDR3 is TGTGCCAGCAGTCCACGTCGGGACACCTATGGCTACACCTTC. Amino acids: CASSPRRDTYGYTF.

This clonotype was counted a few times. In DNA form, the CDR3 reads TGTGCCAGCAGCCGATCACAGACGGACACTGAAGCTTTCTTT. Protein: CASSRSQTDTEAFF. V is TRBV7-9 and J is TRBJ1-1, with D unclear. Germline CDR1 SEHNR, CDR2 FQNEAQ (reference sequence). The V end was cut by 5 bases, the J end by 3 bases, with 13 bases between. The CDR3 length is 14 residues.

In this sample, this clonotype turned up a few times. This CDR3 is CAWSPGYRAYSGYTF. The CDR3 region has the DNA TGTGCCTGGAGTCCAGGGTACAGGGCCTATAGTGGCTACACCTTC. The gene calls are TRBV30 and TRBJ1-2, with D possibly TRBD1 on 6 matching bases. V was cut by 2 bases and J by 7 bases, with 20 bases left in between. The CDR3 extends over 15 amino acids. Germline CDR1 is GTSNPN and CDR2 is SVGIG (reference sequence).

This clonotype appeared many times. The genes are TRBV10-3 and TRBJ2-1, with 7 bases that match TRBD2. The CDR3 totals 15 residues. Germline V gene sequence: CDR1 ENHRY, CDR2 SYGVKD. The junction had 15 bases not matched to a gene; V was cut back by 9 bases and J by 7 bases. The DNA for the CDR3 is TGTGCCATTAGACTAAGCGGGGAGGTGAATAATGAGCAGTTCTTC. It is translated as CAIRLSGEVNNEQFF.

At least ten counts were recorded for this clonotype. The chain has TRBV6-2 or TRBV6-3 and TRBJ2-7; weak D call: TRBD1 (6 bases). V shed 5 bases and J shed 3 bases, with 20 bases lying between them. Per the germline V gene, CDR1 is MNHEY and CDR2 is SVGEGT. The CDR3 loop spans 16 amino acids. The chain's CDR3 is CASSNRATLGRYEQYF. The CDR3 DNA reads as TGTGCCAGCAGTAACAGGGCAACTTTGGGGCGCTACGAGCAGTACTTC.

This clonotype occurred many times. This rearrangement joins TRBV20-1 to TRBJ2-1; tentatively, D is TRBD2 (5 bases). The V end was cut by 3 bases, the J end by 8 bases, with 14 bases between. The V gene's germline CDR1 is DFQATT and CDR2 SNEGSKA (reference sequence). The CDR3 covers 13 residues. The CDR3 nucleotides read TGCAGTGCTAGTCGGGCTAGCATCGATGAGCAGTTCTTC. It is translated as CSASRASIDEQFF.

This clonotype has ten or more counts. The J gene is TRBJ2-5, the V gene TRBV10-3; 12 nucleotides match TRBD2. Looked up from germline, CDR1 is ENHRY and CDR2 is SYGVKD. The CDR3 contains 14 residues. V lost 5 bases to trimming and J lost 3 bases; unmatched junction nucleotides: 1. The CDR3 is CAISSSGREETQYF. CDR3 coding DNA: TGTGCCATCAGTTCTAGCGGGAGGGAAGAGACCCAGTACTTC.

Only a few counts were recorded for this clonotype. The genes are TRBV3-1 and TRBJ1-4; 7 bases are shared with TRBD1. V shed 5 bases, J shed 3 bases, and the junction held 9 bases outside the gene matches. The CDR3 covers 16 residues. The V gene's germline CDR1 is LGHDT and CDR2 YNNKEL (reference sequence). In DNA form, the CDR3 reads TGTGCCAGCAGCATGATACAGGGGTCATCTAATGAAAAACTGTTTTTT. It codes for CASSMIQGSSNEKLFF. Filled out from reference TRBV3-1 and TRBJ1-4, the complete variable domain reads DTAVSQTPKYLVTQMGNDKSIKCEQNLGHDTMYWYKQDSKKFLKIMFSYNNKELIINETVPNRFSPKSPDKAHLNLHINSLELGDSAVYFCASSMIQGSSNEKLFFGSGTQLSVL.

This clonotype came up many times. The CDR3 spells CATSQGASYEQYF. The CDR3 bases are TGCGCCACCTCACAGGGGGCCTCCTACGAGCAGTACTTC. The rearrangement uses TRBV10-2 and TRBJ2-7; 9 bases are a match to TRBD1. The junction had 4 bases not matched to a gene; V was cut back by 10 bases and J by 0 bases. The CDR3 is 13 residues long. Germline V gives CDR1 WSHSY, CDR2 SAAADI.

In its sample, this clonotype was seen many times. This sequence joins TRBV7-8 and TRBJ2-3; TRBD2 matches at 9 bases. V lost 4 bases and J lost 7; bases outside the gene matches: 12. The CDR3 has 16 residues. From germline, CDR1 is SGHVS and CDR2 FQNEAQ. The CDR3 bases are TGTGCCAGCAGCTACGTAGCGGGGGACCTCGAGAATACGCAGTATTTT. As protein: CASSYVAGDLENTQYF.

This clonotype was detected only a few times. The chain couples TRBV12-5 to TRBJ2-1; 9 bases map to TRBD2. Losses at the gene ends were 0 bases for V and 5 bases for J; bases not matched to a gene: 2. Germline V gives CDR1 LGHNT, CDR2 FRNRAP. The CDR3 spans 15 residues. CDR3 in DNA: TGTGCTAGTGGTTTGGTAGCGGGAGGTGACAATGAGCAGTTCTTC. This codes for CASGLVAGGDNEQFF.

The CDR3 DNA sequence: TGCGCCAGCAGACCTGGACAGTCAAGCACAGATACGCAGTATTTT. Protein sequence: CASRPGQSSTDTQYF. The chain has TRBV5-1 and TRBJ2-3, with a tentative D call TRBD1 (6 bases). The germline V gene has CDR1 SGHRS and CDR2 YFSETQ. V shed 5 bases and J shed 0 bases, with 13 bases lying between them. CDR3 length equals 15 residues. The whole variable domain, filled in from reference TRBV5-1 and TRBJ2-3, reads KAGVTQTPRYLIKTRGQQVTLSCSPISGHRSVSWYQQTPGQGLQFLFEYFSETQRNKGNFPGRFSGRQFSNSRSEMNVSTLELGDSALYLCASRPGQSSTDTQYFGPGTRLTVL.

Turning to this clonotype: This clone may be a read error of a much larger clone one base away. This sequence joins TRBV12-3 or TRBV12-4 and TRBJ1-2; 8 bases are a match to TRBD1. J gave up 12 bases and V 4 bases, and 7 bases lay outside the gene matches. The CDR3 is made up of 12 amino acids. The CDR3 nucleotides are TGTGCCAGCAGTTCCGGACAGGGTATGGACACCTTC. Amino acid sequence: CASSSGQGMDTF.

This chain connects TRBV20-1 to TRBJ2-7; 9 bases fit TRBD2. The CDR3 runs to 14 residues. Germline assignment: CDR1 DFQATT and CDR2 SNEGSKA (reference sequence). With V trimmed by 6 bases and J by 0 bases, 6 bases remained unmatched. CDR3: CSADSGRSSYEQYF. The CDR3 DNA follows: TGCAGTGCCGATAGCGGGAGAAGCTCCTACGAGCAGTACTTC.

This clonotype was recorded many times. The chain carries TRBV7-6 and TRBJ1-1; D is possibly TRBD1 (5 bases). The CDR3 loop spans 14 amino acids. Germline V gives CDR1 SGHVS, CDR2 FNYEAQ. V dropped 5 bases and J dropped 5 bases, with 15 bases sitting between them. CDR3 region: CASSLDSFGTEAFF. CDR3 nucleotide sequence: TGTGCCAGCAGCCTAGACAGTTTTGGGACTGAAGCTTTCTTT.

Ten or more counts support this clonotype. V gene TRBV27 combines with J gene TRBJ1-5, with unresolved D. From germline, CDR1 is MNHEY and CDR2 SMNVEV (reference sequence). CDR3 length: 13 residues. V was pared by 6 bases and J by 0 bases, with 6 bases between. The CDR3 loop reads CASSVISNQPQHF. The DNA for the CDR3 is TGTGCCAGCAGCGTGATTAGCAATCAGCCCCAGCATTTT.

In regard to this clonotype: A read error may explain this, as a much larger clone is one base away. The V and J genes are TRBV6-1 and TRBJ2-7; D remains ambiguous. The V end lost 6 bases, the J end lost 0 bases, and 12 bases lay between the germline ends. The CDR3 length is 14 residues. Germline assignment: CDR1 MNHNS and CDR2 SASEGT. For the CDR3, the DNA is TGTGCCAGCAGCGACGCACGGCTCTCCTACGAGCAGTACTTC. As protein: CASSDARLSYEQYF.

Ten or more counts support this clonotype. The chain joins TRBV6-1 to TRBJ2-2; D gene uncertain. Germline V gene lookup returns CDR1 MNHNS and CDR2 SASEGT. V lost 7 bases, J lost 6 bases, and 12 bases lay in between. The CDR3 has 13 residues. The CDR3 region is CASNRPRAGELFF. The CDR3 DNA reads TGTGCCAGCAATCGCCCCCGGGCCGGGGAGCTGTTTTTT.